The T cell receptor beta chain described here comes from a study of OX40 agonist ivuxolimab in advanced cancers. Study in general: Patients were treated with ivuxolimab, an agonistic anti-OX40 (CD134) antibody.

Method: immunoSEQ multiplex PCR; TCRdb's copy keeps in-frame clones and lacks some. This sample has fewer than 50,000 clones; roughly nine tenths occur once, and the top ten carry around half. On cycle 4 day 1 and cycle 7 day 1, as well as at baseline, blood was sampled. J gave up 4 bases and V 4 bases, and 12 bases lay outside the gene matches. The CDR3 has 16 residues. The V gene's germline CDR1 is SGHRS and CDR2 YFSETQ. The sequence derives from an adult with an advanced solid tumor such as melanoma, head and neck, liver or kidney cancer. The sequences come from CD4+ or CD8+ T cells sorted from blood, collected in a trial of the OX40 agonist ivuxolimab. The V gene is TRBV5-1, the J gene TRBJ2-7; 9 bases map to TRBD1. CDR3 protein: CASSRNLGQGSYEQYF. The CDR3 region has the DNA TGCGCCAGCAGCAGAAACCTCGGACAGGGGAGTTACGAGCAGTACTTC.